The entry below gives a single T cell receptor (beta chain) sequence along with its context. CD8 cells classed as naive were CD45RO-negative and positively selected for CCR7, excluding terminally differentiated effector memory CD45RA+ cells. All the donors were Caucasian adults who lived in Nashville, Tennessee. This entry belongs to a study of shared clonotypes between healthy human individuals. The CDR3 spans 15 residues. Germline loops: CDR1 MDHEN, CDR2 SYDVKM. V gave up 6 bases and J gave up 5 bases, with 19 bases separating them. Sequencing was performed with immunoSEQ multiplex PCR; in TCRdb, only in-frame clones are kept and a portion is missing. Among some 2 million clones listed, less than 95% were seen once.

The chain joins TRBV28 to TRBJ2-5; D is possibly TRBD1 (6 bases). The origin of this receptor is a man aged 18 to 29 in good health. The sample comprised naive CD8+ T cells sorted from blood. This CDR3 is CASSLGAISGETQYF. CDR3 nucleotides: TGTGCCAGCAGCCTGGGGGCCATAAGTGGGGAGACCCAGTACTTC. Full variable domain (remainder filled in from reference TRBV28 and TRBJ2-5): DVKVTQSSRYLVKRTGEKVFLECVQDMDHENMFWYRQDPGLGLRLIYFSYDVKMKEKGDIPEGYSVSREKKERFSLILESASTNQTSMYLCASSLGAISGETQYFGPGTRLLVL.